This T cell receptor beta chain comes out of a study of blood T cell repertoires in COVID-19. The V and J ends lost 3 bases and 5 bases, in that order; junction bases with no gene match: 2. Germline CDR1 is LNHDA and CDR2 is SQIVND (reference sequence). This CDR3 is built from 13 residues. Profiled with immunoSEQ multiplex PCR; TCRdb holds only in-frame clones, not every one. The sample has 200,000 or so clones, over 65% seen once; the top ten hold 15% to 20%. Sequenced: peripheral blood. The rearrangement links TRBV19 to TRBJ2-7; 9 nucleotides align to TRBD2. The clonotype was recovered from an older person with COVID-19, enrolled during active disease. CDR3 residues: CASSMGLADEQYF. For the CDR3, the DNA is TGTGCCAGTAGTATGGGACTAGCCGACGAGCAGTACTTC.